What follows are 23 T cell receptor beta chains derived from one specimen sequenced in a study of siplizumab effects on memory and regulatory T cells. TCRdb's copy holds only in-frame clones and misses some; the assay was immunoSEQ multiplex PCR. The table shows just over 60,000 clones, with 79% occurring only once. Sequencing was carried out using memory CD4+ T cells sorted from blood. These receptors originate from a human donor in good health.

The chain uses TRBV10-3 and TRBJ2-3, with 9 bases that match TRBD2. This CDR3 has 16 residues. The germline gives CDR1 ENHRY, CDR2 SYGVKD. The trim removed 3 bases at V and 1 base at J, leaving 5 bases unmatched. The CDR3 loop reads CAISEVSSGGTDTQYF. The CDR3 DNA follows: TGTGCCATCAGTGAAGTGTCTAGCGGGGGCACAGATACGCAGTATTTT.

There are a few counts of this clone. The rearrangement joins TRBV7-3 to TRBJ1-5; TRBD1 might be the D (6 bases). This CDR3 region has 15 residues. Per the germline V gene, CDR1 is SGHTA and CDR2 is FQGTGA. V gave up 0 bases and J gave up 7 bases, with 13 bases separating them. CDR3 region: CASSLTGGPEQPQHF. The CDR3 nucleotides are TGTGCCAGCAGCTTAACGGGGGGGCCCGAACAGCCCCAGCATTTT.

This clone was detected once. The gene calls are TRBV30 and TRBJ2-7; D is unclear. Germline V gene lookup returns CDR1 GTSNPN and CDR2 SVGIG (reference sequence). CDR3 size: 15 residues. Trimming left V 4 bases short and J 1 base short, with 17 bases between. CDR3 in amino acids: CAWKSSSLPSYEQYF. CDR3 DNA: TGTGCCTGGAAATCAAGTAGTCTCCCGTCCTACGAGCAGTACTTC.

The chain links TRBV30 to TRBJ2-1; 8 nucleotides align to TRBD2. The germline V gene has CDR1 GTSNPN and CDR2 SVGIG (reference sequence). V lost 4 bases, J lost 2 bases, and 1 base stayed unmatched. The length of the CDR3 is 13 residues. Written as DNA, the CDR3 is TGTGCCTGGACGCGGGGGGCCTACAATGAGCAGTTCTTC. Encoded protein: CAWTRGAYNEQFF.

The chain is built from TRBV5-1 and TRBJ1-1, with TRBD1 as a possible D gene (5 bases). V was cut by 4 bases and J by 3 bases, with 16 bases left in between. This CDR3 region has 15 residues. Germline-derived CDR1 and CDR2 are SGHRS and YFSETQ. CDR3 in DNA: TGCGCCAGCAGCAGAGGTCCCGGGGCGGACACTGAAGCTTTCTTT. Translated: CASSRGPGADTEAFF.

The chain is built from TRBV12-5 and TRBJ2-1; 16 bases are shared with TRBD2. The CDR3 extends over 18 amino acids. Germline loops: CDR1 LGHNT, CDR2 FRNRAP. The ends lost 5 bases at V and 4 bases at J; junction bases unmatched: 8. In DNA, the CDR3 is TGTGCTAGTGGTAGCGGGACTAGCGGGGGGGTGCAGTACAATGAGCAGTTCTTC. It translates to CASGSGTSGGVQYNEQFF.

CDR3 sequence (DNA): TGCAGTGCCCATACAGGGGCCGGCTACACCTTC. Its translation is CSAHTGAGYTF. This sequence joins TRBV20-1 and TRBJ1-2; 7 bases agree with TRBD1. With 6 bases clipped from V and 8 bases from J, the junction kept 6 bases outside the gene matches. The CDR3 extends over 11 amino acids. Germline CDR1 DFQATT, CDR2 SNEGSKA (reference sequence).

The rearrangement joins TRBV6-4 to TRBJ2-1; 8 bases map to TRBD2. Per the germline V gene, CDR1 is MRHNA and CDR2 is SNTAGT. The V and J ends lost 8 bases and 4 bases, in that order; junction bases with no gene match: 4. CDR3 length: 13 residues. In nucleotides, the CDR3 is TGTGCCAGCTGGCGGGGGGTATACAATGAGCAGTTCTTC. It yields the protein CASWRGVYNEQFF.

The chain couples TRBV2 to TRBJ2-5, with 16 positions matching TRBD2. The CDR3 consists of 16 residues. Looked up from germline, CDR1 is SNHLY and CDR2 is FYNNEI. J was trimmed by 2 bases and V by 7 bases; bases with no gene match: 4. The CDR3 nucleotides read TGTGCCAGCACCCTGGGACTAGCGGGGGGGCAAGAGACCCAGTACTTC. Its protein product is CASTLGLAGGQETQYF.

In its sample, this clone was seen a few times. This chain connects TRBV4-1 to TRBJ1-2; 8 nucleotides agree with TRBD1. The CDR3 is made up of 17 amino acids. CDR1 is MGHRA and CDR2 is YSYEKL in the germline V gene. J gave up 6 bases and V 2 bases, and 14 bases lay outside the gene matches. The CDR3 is CASSQPLRATGVDGYTF. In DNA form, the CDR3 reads TGCGCCAGCAGCCAACCGCTTCGAGCGACAGGGGTGGATGGCTACACCTTC.

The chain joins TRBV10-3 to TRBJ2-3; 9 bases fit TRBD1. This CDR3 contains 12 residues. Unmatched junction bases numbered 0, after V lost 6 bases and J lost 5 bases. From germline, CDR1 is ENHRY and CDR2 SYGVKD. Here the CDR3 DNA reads TGTGCCATCAGGACAGGGGGAGATACGCAGTATTTT. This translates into CAIRTGGDTQYF.

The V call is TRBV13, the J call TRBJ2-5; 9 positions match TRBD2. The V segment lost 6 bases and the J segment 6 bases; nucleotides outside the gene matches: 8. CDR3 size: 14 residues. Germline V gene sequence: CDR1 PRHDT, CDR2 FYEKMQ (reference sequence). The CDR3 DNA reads TGTGCCAGCAGGCGGGGGGGGCAAACCAAGACCCAGTACTTC. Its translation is CASRRGGQTKTQYF.

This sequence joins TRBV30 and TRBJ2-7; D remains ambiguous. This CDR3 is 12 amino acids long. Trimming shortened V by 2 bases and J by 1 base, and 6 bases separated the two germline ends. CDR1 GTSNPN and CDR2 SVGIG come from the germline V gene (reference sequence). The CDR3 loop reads CAWSSSSYEQYF. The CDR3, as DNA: TGTGCCTGGAGTTCGAGTTCCTACGAGCAGTACTTC.

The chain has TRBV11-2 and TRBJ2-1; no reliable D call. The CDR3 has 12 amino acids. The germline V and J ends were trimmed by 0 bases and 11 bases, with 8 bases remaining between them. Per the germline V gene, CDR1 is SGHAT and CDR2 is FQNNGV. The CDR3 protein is CASSLDLGKQFF. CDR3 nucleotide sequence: TGTGCCAGCAGCTTAGACTTGGGGAAGCAGTTCTTC. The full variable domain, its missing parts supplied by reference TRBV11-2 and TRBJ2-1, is EAGVAQSPRYKIIEKRQSVAFWCNPISGHATLYWYQQILGQGPKLLIQFQNNGVVDDSQLPKDRFSAERLKGVDSTLKIQPAKLEDSAVYLCASSLDLGKQFFGPGTRLTVL.

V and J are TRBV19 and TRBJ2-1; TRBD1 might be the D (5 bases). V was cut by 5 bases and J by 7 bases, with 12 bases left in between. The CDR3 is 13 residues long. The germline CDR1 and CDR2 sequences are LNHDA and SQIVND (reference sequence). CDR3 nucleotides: TGTGCCAGTAGTGATCCAGGGCGGAATGAGCAGTTCTTC. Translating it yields CASSDPGRNEQFF.

The CDR3, as DNA: TGTGCCATCAGCCGGGGAGATAGCAATCAGCCCCAGCATTTT. It is translated as CAISRGDSNQPQHF. V usage is TRBV10-3 and J usage is TRBJ1-5; D unclear. This CDR3 region has 14 residues. Trimming stripped 6 bases from V and 0 bases from J, with 9 bases between. Germline CDR1 is ENHRY and CDR2 is SYGVKD.

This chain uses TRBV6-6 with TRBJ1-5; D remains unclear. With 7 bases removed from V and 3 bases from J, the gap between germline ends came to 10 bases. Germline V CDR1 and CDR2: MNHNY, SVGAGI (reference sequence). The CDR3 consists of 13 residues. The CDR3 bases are TGTGCCAGCACCCAAGGTTACAATCAGCCCCAGCATTTT. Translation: CASTQGYNQPQHF.

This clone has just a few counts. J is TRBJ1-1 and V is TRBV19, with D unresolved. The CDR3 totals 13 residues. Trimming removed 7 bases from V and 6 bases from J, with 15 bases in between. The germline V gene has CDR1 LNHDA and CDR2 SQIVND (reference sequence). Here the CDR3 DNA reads TGTGCCAGTAACAGTGGGGTCCAGGCTGAAGCTTTCTTT. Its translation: CASNSGVQAEAFF.

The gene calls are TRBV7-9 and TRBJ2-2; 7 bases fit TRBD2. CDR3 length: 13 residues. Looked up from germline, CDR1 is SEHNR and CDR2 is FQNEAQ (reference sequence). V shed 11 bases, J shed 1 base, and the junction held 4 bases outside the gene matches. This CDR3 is CALKRGNTGELFF. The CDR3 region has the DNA TGTGCCCTCAAGCGGGGGAACACCGGGGAGCTGTTTTTT. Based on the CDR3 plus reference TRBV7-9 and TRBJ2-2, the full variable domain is DTGVSQNPRHKITKRGQNVTFRCDPISEHNRLYWYRQTLGQGPEFLTYFQNEAQLEKSRLLSDRFSAERPKGSFSTLEIQRTEQGDSAMYLCALKRGNTGELFFGEGSRLTVL.

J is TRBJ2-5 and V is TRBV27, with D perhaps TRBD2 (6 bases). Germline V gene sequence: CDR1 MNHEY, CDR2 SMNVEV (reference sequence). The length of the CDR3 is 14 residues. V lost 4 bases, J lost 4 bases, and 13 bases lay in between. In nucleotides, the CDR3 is TGTGCCAGCAGTTCGGTAGTCGGGGGAGAGACCCAGTACTTC. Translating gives CASSSVVGGETQYF.

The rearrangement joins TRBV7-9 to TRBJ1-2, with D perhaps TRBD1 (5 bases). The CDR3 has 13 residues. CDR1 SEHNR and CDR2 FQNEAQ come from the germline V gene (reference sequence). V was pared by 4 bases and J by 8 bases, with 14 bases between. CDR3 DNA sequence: TGTGCCAGCAGCTCGGGGCCTTCTCGGGGCTACACCTTC. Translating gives CASSSGPSRGYTF.

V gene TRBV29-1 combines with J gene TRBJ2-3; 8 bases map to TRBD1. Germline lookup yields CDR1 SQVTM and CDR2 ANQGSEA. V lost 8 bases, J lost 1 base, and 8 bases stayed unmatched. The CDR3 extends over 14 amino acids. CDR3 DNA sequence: TGCAGCTCCCCCCCGGGACAGGGCACAGATACGCAGTATTTT. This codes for CSSPPGQGTDTQYF.

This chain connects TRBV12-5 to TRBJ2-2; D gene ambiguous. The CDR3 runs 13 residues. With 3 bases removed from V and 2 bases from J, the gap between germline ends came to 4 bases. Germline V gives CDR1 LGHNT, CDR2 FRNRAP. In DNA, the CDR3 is TGTGCTAGTGGTTTCAAAAACACCGGGGAGCTGTTTTTT. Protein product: CASGFKNTGELFF.